The source of this T cell receptor beta chain is a study of blood T cell repertoires in COVID-19. Study as a whole: Acute and convalescent COVID-19 samples came from the United States, Italy and Spain. T cells, B-cell-depleted T cells, or PBMCs supplied cDNA or gDNA.

In the study's own analysis: It was from reference gene primer amplification that nucleated cell counts were estimated. Clones were read by immunoSEQ multiplex PCR, and TCRdb kept only the in-frame ones, dropping some. The V and J calls and clone size come from that table; D and trimming were worked out from the DNA. The sample yields some 100,000 clones, under 90% seen once. From germline, CDR1 is MNHNS and CDR2 SASEGT. The CDR3 is 17 residues long. Trimming took 1 base from V and 4 from J, leaving 18 bases between them. The chain joins TRBV6-1 to TRBJ2-3, with D maybe TRBD1 (5 bases). The sequencing sample was made of peripheral blood. The origin of this receptor is a human donor in a cohort sampled during active COVID-19. In DNA form, the CDR3 reads TGTGCCAGCAGTGAAGAGGCAGGGAAGGGTCTGGCAGATACGCAGTATTTT. Protein product: CASSEEAGKGLADTQYF.